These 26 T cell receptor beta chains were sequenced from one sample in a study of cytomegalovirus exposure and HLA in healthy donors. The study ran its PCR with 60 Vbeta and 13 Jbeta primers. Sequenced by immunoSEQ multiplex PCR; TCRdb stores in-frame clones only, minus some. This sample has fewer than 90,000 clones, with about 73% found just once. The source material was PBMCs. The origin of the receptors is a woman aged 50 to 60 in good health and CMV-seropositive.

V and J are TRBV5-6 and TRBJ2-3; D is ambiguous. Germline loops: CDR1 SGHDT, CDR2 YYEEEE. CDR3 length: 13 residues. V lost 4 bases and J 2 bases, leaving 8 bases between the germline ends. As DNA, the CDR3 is TGTGCCAGCAGCCCGACACTCACAGATACGCAGTATTTT. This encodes CASSPTLTDTQYF.

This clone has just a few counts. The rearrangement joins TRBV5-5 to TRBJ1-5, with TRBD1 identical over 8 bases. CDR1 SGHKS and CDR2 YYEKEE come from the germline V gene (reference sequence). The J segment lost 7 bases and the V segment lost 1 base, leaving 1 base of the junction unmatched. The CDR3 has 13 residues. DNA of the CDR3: TGTGCCAGCAGCTTGTCAGGGGGCCAGCCCCAGCATTTT. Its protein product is CASSLSGGQPQHF.

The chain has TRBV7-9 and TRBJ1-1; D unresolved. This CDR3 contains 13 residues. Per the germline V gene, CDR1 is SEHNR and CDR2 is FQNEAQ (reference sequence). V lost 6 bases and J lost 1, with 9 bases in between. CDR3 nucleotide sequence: TGTGCCAGCAGTTCCCAGGAGAACACTGAAGCTTTCTTT. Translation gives CASSSQENTEAFF.

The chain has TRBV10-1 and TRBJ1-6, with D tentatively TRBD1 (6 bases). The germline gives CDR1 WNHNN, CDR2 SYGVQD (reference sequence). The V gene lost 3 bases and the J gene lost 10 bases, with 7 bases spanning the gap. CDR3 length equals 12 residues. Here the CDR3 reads CASSDTGSPLHF. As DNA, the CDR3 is TGCGCCAGCAGTGATACAGGGTCACCCCTCCACTTT.

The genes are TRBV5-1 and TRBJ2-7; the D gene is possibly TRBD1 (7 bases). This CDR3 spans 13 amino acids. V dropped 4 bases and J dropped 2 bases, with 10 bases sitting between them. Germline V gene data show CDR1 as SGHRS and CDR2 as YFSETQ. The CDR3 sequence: CASSRGTAYEQYF. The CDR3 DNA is TGCGCCAGCAGCCGCGGGACAGCCTACGAGCAGTACTTC.

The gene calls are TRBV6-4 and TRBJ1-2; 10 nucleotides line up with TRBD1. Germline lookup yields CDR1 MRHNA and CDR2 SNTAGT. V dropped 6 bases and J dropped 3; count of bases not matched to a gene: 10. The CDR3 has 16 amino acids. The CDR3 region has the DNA TGTGCCAGCAGGGGGGACAGGGGCGAAGGATACTATGGCTACACCTTC. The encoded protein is CASRGDRGEGYYGYTF.

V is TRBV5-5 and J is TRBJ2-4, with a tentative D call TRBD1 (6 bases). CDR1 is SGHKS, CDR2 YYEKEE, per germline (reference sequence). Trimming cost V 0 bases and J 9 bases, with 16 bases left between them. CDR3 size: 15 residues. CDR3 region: CASSLVVGGWSIQYF. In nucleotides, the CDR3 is TGTGCCAGCAGCTTGGTAGTTGGGGGCTGGAGCATTCAGTACTTC.

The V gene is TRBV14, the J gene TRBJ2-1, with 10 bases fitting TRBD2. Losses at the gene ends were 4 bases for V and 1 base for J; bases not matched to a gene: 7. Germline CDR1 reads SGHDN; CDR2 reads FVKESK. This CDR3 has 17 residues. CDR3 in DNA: TGTGCCAGCAGCCCACCGTCGACTAGCGGGTCCTACAATGAGCAGTTCTTC. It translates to CASSPPSTSGSYNEQFF.

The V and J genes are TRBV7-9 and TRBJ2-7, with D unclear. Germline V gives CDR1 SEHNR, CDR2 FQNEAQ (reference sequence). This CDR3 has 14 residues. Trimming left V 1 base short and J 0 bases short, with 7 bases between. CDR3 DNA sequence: TGTGCCAGCAGCTTAGTCGGTGGCTCCTACGAGCAGTACTTC. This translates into CASSLVGGSYEQYF.

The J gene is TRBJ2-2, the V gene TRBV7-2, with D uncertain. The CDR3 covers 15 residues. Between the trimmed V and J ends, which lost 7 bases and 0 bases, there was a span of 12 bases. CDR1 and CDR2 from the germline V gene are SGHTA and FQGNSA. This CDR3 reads CASKGSGANTGELFF. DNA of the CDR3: TGTGCCAGCAAAGGATCCGGAGCGAACACCGGGGAGCTGTTTTTT.

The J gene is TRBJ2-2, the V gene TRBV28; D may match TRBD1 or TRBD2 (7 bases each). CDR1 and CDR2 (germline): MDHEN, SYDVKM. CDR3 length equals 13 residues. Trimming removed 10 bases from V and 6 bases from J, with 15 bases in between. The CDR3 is CATRGGIAGELFF. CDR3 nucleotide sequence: TGTGCCACCAGGGGGGGAATAGCCGGGGAGCTGTTTTTT.

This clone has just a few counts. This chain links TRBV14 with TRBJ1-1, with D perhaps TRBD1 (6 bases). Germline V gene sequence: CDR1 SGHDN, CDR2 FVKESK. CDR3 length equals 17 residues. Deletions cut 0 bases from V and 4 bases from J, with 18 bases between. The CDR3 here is CASSQDWGGAGGTEAFF. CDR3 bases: TGTGCCAGCAGCCAAGATTGGGGGGGGGCTGGGGGCACTGAAGCTTTCTTT. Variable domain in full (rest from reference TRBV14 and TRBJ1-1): EAGVTQFPSHSVIEKGQTVTLRCDPISGHDNLYWYRRVMGKEIKFLLHFVKESKQDESGMPNNRFLAERTGGTYSTLKVQPAELEDSGVYFCASSQDWGGAGGTEAFFGQGTRLTVV.

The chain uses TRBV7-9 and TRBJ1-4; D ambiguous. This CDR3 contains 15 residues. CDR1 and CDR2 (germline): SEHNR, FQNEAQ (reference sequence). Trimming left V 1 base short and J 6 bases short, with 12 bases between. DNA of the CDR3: TGTGCCAGCAGCTTAGTAGTTACGGGGTATGAAAAACTGTTTTTT. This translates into CASSLVVTGYEKLFF.

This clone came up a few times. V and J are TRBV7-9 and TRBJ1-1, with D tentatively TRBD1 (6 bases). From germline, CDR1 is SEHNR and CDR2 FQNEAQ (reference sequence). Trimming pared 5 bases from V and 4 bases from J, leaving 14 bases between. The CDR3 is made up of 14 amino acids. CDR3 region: CASSLRQAGTEAFF. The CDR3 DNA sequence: TGTGCCAGCAGCCTTCGACAGGCGGGCACTGAAGCTTTCTTT. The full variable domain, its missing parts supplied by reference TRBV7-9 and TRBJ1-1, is DTGVSQNPRHKITKRGQNVTFRCDPISEHNRLYWYRQTLGQGPEFLTYFQNEAQLEKSRLLSDRFSAERPKGSFSTLEIQRTEQGDSAMYLCASSLRQAGTEAFFGQGTRLTVV.

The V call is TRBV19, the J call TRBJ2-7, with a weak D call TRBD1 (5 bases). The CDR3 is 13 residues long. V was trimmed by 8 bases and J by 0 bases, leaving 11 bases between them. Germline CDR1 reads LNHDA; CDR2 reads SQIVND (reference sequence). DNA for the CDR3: TGTGCCAGTTCCCGGACAAGCTCCTACGAGCAGTACTTC. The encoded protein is CASSRTSSYEQYF.

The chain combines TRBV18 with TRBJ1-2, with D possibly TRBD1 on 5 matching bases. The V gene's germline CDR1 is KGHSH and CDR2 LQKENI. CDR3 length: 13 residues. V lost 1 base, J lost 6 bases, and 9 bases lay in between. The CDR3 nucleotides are TGTGCCAGCTCACCACTACAGGATGATGGCTACACCTTC. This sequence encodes CASSPLQDDGYTF. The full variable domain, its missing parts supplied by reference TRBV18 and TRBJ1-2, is NAGVMQNPRHLVRRRGQEARLRCSPMKGHSHVYWYRQLPEEGLKFMVYLQKENIIDESGMPKERFSAEFPKEGPSILRIQQVVRGDSAAYFCASSPLQDDGYTFGSGTRLTVV.

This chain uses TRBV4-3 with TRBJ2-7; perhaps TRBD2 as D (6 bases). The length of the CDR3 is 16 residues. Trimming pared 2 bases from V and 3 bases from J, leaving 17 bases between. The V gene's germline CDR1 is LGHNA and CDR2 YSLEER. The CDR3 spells CASSQLPGTEIYEQYF. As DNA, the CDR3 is TGCGCCAGCAGCCAACTTCCCGGGACTGAGATCTACGAGCAGTACTTC.

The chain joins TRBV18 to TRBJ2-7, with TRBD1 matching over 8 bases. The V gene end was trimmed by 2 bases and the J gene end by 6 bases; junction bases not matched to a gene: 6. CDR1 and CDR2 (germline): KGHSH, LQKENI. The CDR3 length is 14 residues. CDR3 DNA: TGTGCCAGCTCACCAGGACAGGGAAGTCGCGAGCAGTACTTC. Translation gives CASSPGQGSREQYF.

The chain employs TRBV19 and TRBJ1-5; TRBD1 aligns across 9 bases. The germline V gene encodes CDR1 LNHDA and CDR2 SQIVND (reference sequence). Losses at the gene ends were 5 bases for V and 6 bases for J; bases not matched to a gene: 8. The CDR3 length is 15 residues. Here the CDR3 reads CASSPQTGGGQPQHF. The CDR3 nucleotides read TGTGCCAGTAGTCCCCAAACAGGGGGCGGTCAGCCCCAGCATTTT.

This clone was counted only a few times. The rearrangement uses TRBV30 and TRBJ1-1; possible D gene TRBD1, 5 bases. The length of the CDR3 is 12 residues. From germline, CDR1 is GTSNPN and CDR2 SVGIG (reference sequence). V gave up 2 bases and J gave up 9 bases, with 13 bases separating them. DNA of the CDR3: TGTGCCTGGAGTAGGGGCGGTACACAAGCTTTCTTT. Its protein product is CAWSRGGTQAFF.

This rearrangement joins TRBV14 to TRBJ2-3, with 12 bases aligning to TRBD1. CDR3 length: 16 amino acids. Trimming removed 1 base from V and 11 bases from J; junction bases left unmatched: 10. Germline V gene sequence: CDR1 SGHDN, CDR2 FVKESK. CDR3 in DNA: TGTGCCAGCAGCCAAGCTCCGGGACAGGGGGCCTCGGGGCAGTATTTT. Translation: CASSQAPGQGASGQYF.

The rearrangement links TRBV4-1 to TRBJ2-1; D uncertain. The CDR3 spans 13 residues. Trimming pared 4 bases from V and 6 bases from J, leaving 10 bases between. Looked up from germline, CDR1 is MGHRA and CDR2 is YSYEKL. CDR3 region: CASSPRYGNEQFF. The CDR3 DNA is TGCGCCAGCAGCCCTCGGTATGGCAATGAGCAGTTCTTC.

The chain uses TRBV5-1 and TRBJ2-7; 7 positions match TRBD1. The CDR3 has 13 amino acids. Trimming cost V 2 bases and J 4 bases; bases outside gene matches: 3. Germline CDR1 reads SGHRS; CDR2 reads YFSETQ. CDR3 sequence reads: CASSFTGEYEQYF. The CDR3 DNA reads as TGCGCCAGCAGCTTTACAGGGGAGTACGAGCAGTACTTC.

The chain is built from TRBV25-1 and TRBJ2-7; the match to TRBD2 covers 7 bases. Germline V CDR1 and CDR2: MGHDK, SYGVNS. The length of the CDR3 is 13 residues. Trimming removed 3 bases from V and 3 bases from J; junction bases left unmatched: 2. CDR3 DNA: TGTGCCAGCAGTGAGGGAGGGGACTACGAGCAGTACTTC. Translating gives CASSEGGDYEQYF.

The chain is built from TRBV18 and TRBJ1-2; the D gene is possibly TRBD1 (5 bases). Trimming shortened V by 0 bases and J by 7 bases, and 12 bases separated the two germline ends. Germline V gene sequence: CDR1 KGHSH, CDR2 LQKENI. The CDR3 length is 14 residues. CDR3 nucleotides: TGTGCCAGCTCACCACCGCTCAGGGTGCCTGGCTACACCTTC. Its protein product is CASSPPLRVPGYTF.

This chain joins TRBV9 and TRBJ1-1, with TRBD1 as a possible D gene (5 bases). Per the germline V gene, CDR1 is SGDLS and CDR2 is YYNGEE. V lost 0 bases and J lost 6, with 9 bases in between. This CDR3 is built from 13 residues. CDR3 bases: TGTGCCAGCAGCGTAGACGGGGGTCCTGAAGCTTTCTTT. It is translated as CASSVDGGPEAFF. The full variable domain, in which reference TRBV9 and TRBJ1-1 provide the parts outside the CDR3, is DSGVTQTPKHLITATGQRVTLRCSPRSGDLSVYWYQQSLDQGLQFLIQYYNGEERAKGNILERFSAQQFPDLHSELNLSSLELGDSALYFCASSVDGGPEAFFGQGTRLTVV.